This entry lists 22 T cell receptor beta chains sequenced from one sample in a study of blood T cells in healthy people across ages. Together with a sample-barcoded 5' primer, a J-beta primer mix was included in a second PCR lasting roughly 6 to 12 cycles. TCRdb redid the calling of the 5' RACE reads with MiXCR, one entry per CDR3 protein. This table has 910,000 or so distinct CDR3 sequences, roughly 51% appearing once. Sequenced input: blood. These receptors all come from a woman aged 60 to 75 in good health.

The chain carries TRBV21-1 and TRBJ2-3. TRBV21-1 is a pseudogene. The CDR3 sequence is 15 residues long. The CDR3, as DNA: TGTGCCAGCATTATTAGACACCACGTTCCAGATACGCAGTATTTT. Translated, it gives CASIIRHHVPDTQYF.

The genes are TRBV20-1 and TRBJ2-4, with a possible D match to TRBD1 (6 bases). The CDR3 totals 12 residues. Between the trimmed V and J ends, which lost 4 bases and 9 bases, there was a span of 13 bases. Looked up from germline, CDR1 is DFQATT and CDR2 is SNEGSKA (reference sequence). The CDR3 loop reads CSATYREFIQYF. The CDR3 bases are TGCAGTGCTACCTACAGGGAGTTCATTCAGTACTTC.

The J gene is TRBJ2-7, the V gene TRBV5-1, with D possibly matching TRBD2 (5 bases). Trimming took off 6 bases at V and 4 bases at J, with 11 bases between the two ends. This CDR3 spans 12 amino acids. Germline-derived CDR1 and CDR2 are SGHRS and YFSETQ. The CDR3 DNA reads TGCGCCAGCACTAACGGGGAGTACGAGCAGTACTTC. This translates into CASTNGEYEQYF.

Concerning this clonotype itself: A much more abundant neighbour one base away suggests this may be a read error. J is TRBJ2-7 and V is TRBV7-6; 7 bases match TRBD2. V gave up 8 bases and J gave up 7 bases; unmatched junction bases: 8. Germline CDR1 SGHVS, CDR2 FNYEAQ. This CDR3 region has 12 residues. CDR3 DNA sequence: TGTGCCAGCGGCCATTTCGGGGGGGAGCAGTACTTC. It encodes CASGHFGGEQYF.

The rearrangement uses TRBV30 and TRBJ2-1, with D possibly matching TRBD2 (5 bases). Germline-derived CDR1 and CDR2 are GTSNPN and SVGIG (reference sequence). Trimming took 8 bases from V and 3 from J, leaving 14 bases between them. The CDR3 length is 13 residues. CDR3 sequence (DNA): TGTGCCGGATTGGGGAGCGGCTACAATGAGCAGTTCTTC. It encodes CAGLGSGYNEQFF.

This clonotype has only a few counts. The V call is TRBV7-9, the J call TRBJ1-2; D is possibly TRBD1 (6 bases). The CDR3 totals 15 residues. V was shortened by 1 base and J by 2 bases, with 11 bases between the two germline ends. CDR1 is SEHNR, CDR2 FQNEAQ, per germline (reference sequence). This chain's CDR3 is CASSLVETGNYGYTF. CDR3 bases: TGTGCCAGCAGCTTAGTGGAAACAGGGAACTATGGCTACACCTTC.

The chain carries TRBV7-3 and TRBJ2-1; D call uncertain. The ends were cut back, 0 bases at V and 9 bases at J, with 9 bases in the middle. The V gene's germline CDR1 is SGHTA and CDR2 FQGTGA. CDR3 length: 13 amino acids. DNA of the CDR3: TGTGCCAGCAGCTTAACGATGGGTTGTGAGCAGTTCTTC. Amino acid sequence: CASSLTMGCEQFF.

This chain connects TRBV2 to TRBJ2-7; D possibly uses TRBD1 or TRBD2 (5 bases each). Germline CDR1 reads SNHLY; CDR2 reads FYNNEI. The CDR3 is 15 amino acids. Trimming took off 6 bases at V and 3 bases at J, with 18 bases between the two ends. CDR3 in DNA: TGTGCCAGCAGCCTGATCCCCGGGACGGTCTACGAGCAGTACTTC. It is translated as CASSLIPGTVYEQYF.

V gene TRBV28 combines with J gene TRBJ2-5, with a possible D match to TRBD2 (6 bases). The ends were cut back, 4 bases at V and 5 bases at J, with 20 bases in the middle. Germline assignment: CDR1 MDHEN and CDR2 SYDVKM. The CDR3 contains 16 residues. For the CDR3, the DNA is TGTGCCAGCAGTTCCCCGGGACTCCGGTCGCGGGAGACCCAGTACTTC. Amino acids: CASSSPGLRSRETQYF.

Of note for this clonotype: The junction differs from germline at one of its ends, possibly a read error. The chain joins TRBV7-2 to TRBJ2-5; unclear D gene. The germline CDR1 and CDR2 sequences are SGHTA and FQGNSA. The CDR3 consists of 11 residues. DNA for the CDR3: TGTGCCGGCAGCTTAAGGTTCCGACAGTACTTC. It is translated as CAGSLRFRQYF.

This rearrangement joins TRBV7-9 to TRBJ2-5; no clear D. CDR3 length equals 14 residues. Germline loops: CDR1 SEHNR, CDR2 FQNEAQ (reference sequence). V dropped 5 bases and J dropped 1 base, with 11 bases sitting between them. CDR3 nucleotide sequence: TGTGCCAGCAGCCTACTAACCACCCAAGAGACCCAGTACTTC. Translated, it gives CASSLLTTQETQYF. The variable domain in full, with the rest retrieved from reference TRBV7-9 and TRBJ2-5, is DTGVSQNPRHKITKRGQNVTFRCDPISEHNRLYWYRQTLGQGPEFLTYFQNEAQLEKSRLLSDRFSAERPKGSFSTLEIQRTEQGDSAMYLCASSLLTTQETQYFGPGTRLLVL.

V usage is TRBV7-9 and J usage is TRBJ2-7; 8 bases are shared with TRBD1. Losses at the gene ends were 2 bases for V and 3 bases for J; bases not matched to a gene: 9. Germline loops: CDR1 SEHNR, CDR2 FQNEAQ (reference sequence). The CDR3 totals 16 residues. The CDR3 loop reads CASSLPRGQGYYEQYF. In DNA form, the CDR3 reads TGTGCCAGCAGCTTACCACGAGGACAGGGCTACTACGAGCAGTACTTC.

This clonotype came up a few times. The genes are TRBV4-1 and TRBJ1-5, with a tentative D call TRBD1 (5 bases). Germline CDR1 MGHRA, CDR2 YSYEKL. The CDR3 loop spans 15 amino acids. The V end lost 0 bases, the J end lost 1 base, and 7 bases lay between the germline ends. CDR3 bases: TGCGCCAGCAGCCAAGATCGGGGGAGCAATCAGCCCCAGCATTTT. Translating it yields CASSQDRGSNQPQHF.

The chain recombines TRBV21-1 with TRBJ1-4. TRBV21-1 is flagged as a pseudogene. This CDR3 is built from 13 residues. CDR3 in DNA: TGTGCCAGCAGCACGCGGTCCGTAGGAAAACTGTTTTTT. Translating it yields CASSTRSVGKLFF.

The chain links TRBV29-1 to TRBJ2-1; TRBD1 aligns across 9 bases. J was trimmed by 9 bases and V by 5 bases; bases with no gene match: 11. The CDR3 has 14 amino acids. The V gene's germline CDR1 is SQVTM and CDR2 ANQGSEA. The CDR3 DNA follows: TGCAGCGTTACACCGGGACAGGGACTCGCTGAGCAGTTCTTC. Translation gives CSVTPGQGLAEQFF.

This clonotype was recorded a few times. The CDR3 loop is CSVVSGSTDTQYF. The CDR3 bases are TGCAGCGTTGTCTCCGGGAGCACAGATACGCAGTATTTT. The chain uses TRBV29-1 and TRBJ2-3; D uncertain. The V end lost 4 bases, the J end lost 0 bases, and 8 bases lay between the germline ends. CDR3 length: 13 residues. Germline CDR1 is SQVTM and CDR2 is ANQGSEA.

This sequence joins TRBV27 and TRBJ2-3; D is possibly TRBD1 (5 bases). The CDR3 contains 15 residues. CDR1 is MNHEY and CDR2 is SMNVEV in the germline V gene (reference sequence). V was pared by 3 bases and J by 0 bases, with 10 bases between. The CDR3 region is CASSFATASTDTQYF. The CDR3 region has the DNA TGTGCCAGCAGTTTTGCGACAGCTAGCACAGATACGCAGTATTTT.

This chain connects TRBV14 to TRBJ2-1; the D gene is possibly TRBD2 (5 bases). The germline V gene has CDR1 SGHDN and CDR2 FVKESK. The CDR3 length is 11 residues. Trimming removed 1 base from V and 12 bases from J, with 7 bases in between. The CDR3, as DNA: TGTGCCAGCAGCCAAGGGAGGATGCAGTTCTTC. This translates into CASSQGRMQFF.

The chain couples TRBV7-8 to TRBJ2-3; possibly TRBD1 for D (5 bases). Germline values: CDR1 SGHVS, CDR2 FQNEAQ. V was trimmed by 4 bases and J by 10 bases, leaving 18 bases between them. The CDR3 has 14 amino acids. Here the CDR3 DNA reads TGTGCCAGCAGCTCCCAGCCTAGATGGGGCGCGCAGTATTTT. This translates into CASSSQPRWGAQYF. Together with reference TRBV7-8 and TRBJ2-3, the CDR3 gives the full variable domain: GAGVSQSPRYKVAKRGQDVALRCDPISGHVSLFWYQQALGQGPEFLTYFQNEAQLDKSGLPSDRFFAERPEGSVSTLKIQRTQQEDSAVYLCASSSQPRWGAQYFGPGTRLTVL.

The V and J genes are TRBV3-1 and TRBJ2-3, with D maybe TRBD2 (6 bases). V was clipped by 7 bases and J by 4 bases, with 12 bases between them. The germline V gene has CDR1 LGHDT and CDR2 YNNKEL (reference sequence). This CDR3 contains 13 residues. CDR3 nucleotides: TGTGCCAGCACTCGGAGGGGAGCAGATACGCAGTATTTT. Translated: CASTRRGADTQYF.

The chain couples TRBV7-2 to TRBJ2-3; possible D gene TRBD1, 6 bases. The CDR3 is 14 residues long. Germline loops: CDR1 SGHTA, CDR2 FQGNSA. V lost 5 bases to trimming and J lost 5 bases, with 14 bases between them. The CDR3 reads CASSVGRGGDTQYF. CDR3 nucleotide sequence: TGTGCCAGCAGCGTAGGGCGAGGGGGAGATACGCAGTATTTT.

Concerning this clonotype: Its ends do not fully match the called genes, so a read error is possible. The chain carries TRBV14 and TRBJ2-1, with D perhaps TRBD1 (5 bases). The J call may be in error: the DNA end matches TRBJ2-7 better. This CDR3 spans 16 amino acids. The germline V gene encodes CDR1 SGHDN and CDR2 FVKESK. CDR3 in amino acids: CAGSPYRRSSYNEQYF. The CDR3 nucleotides are TGTGCCGGCAGCCCTTACAGGCGTAGCTCCTACAATGAGCAGTACTTC.